The 18 T cell receptor beta chains below all came from one sample that was sequenced in a study of shared clonotypes between healthy human individuals (dated by TCRdb to the early 2020s). Receptor amplification or capture employed the immunoSEQ multiplex PCR assay. Held by TCRdb, this immuneACCESS table contains in-frame sequences only and omits some clones. Under half of the omission traces to an unresolved V gene where checked; the cause of the rest is unknown. The sample profile shows roughly 650,000 clones; 97% of them were found once. The ten largest make up 0.055% to 0.07% of the sample. Sequences were obtained from naive CD4+ T cells sorted from blood. What this sample's cell subset or site label stands for: CD45RA+ positively selected. All receptors come from a woman younger than 45 in good health.

The J gene is TRBJ1-5, the V gene TRBV28; D possibly corresponds to TRBD1 (6 bases). V dropped 1 base and J dropped 2 bases, with 15 bases sitting between them. CDR3 length: 17 residues. Germline CDR1 reads MDHEN; CDR2 reads SYDVKM. CDR3 sequence (DNA): TGTGCCAGCAGTTTATCCGGGACAAATTATCGCAATCAGCCCCAGCATTTT. It yields the protein CASSLSGTNYRNQPQHF.

This clone was observed once. In DNA form, the CDR3 reads TGTGCCAGCTCGATGGACAGTAGCACAGATACGCAGTATTTT. Translated: CASSMDSSTDTQYF. This chain connects TRBV18 to TRBJ2-3; the D gene is possibly TRBD1 (6 bases). Per germline, CDR1 KGHSH and CDR2 LQKENI. Deletions cut 6 bases from V and 0 bases from J, with 10 bases between. This CDR3 region has 14 residues.

The chain has TRBV19 and TRBJ1-5; possibly TRBD1 for D (5 bases). CDR1 and CDR2 (germline): LNHDA, SQIVND (reference sequence). The CDR3 runs to 17 residues. V was shortened by 5 bases and J by 2 bases, with 19 bases between the two germline ends. The CDR3 region is CASSDPRGERGNQPQHF. For the CDR3, the DNA is TGTGCCAGTAGTGACCCTCGGGGGGAACGGGGCAATCAGCCCCAGCATTTT.

The chain is built from TRBV7-9 and TRBJ1-2; unclear D gene. This CDR3 has 15 amino acids. Trimming took off 3 bases at V and 4 bases at J, with 15 bases between the two ends. From germline, CDR1 is SEHNR and CDR2 FQNEAQ (reference sequence). CDR3 sequence: CASSLGELVTYGYTF. The CDR3, as DNA: TGTGCCAGCAGCTTGGGCGAGCTAGTGACCTATGGCTACACCTTC.

The V gene is TRBV5-4, the J gene TRBJ2-1; D remains unclear. Germline V gene data show CDR1 as SGHNT and CDR2 as YYREEE (reference sequence). V lost 4 bases, J lost 11 bases, and 16 bases lay in between. The length of the CDR3 is 13 residues. DNA for the CDR3: TGTGCCAGCAGCCCGGCACATAAGGATAAGCAGTTCTTC. It translates to CASSPAHKDKQFF.

The chain joins TRBV27 to TRBJ2-7, with 8 bases lining up with TRBD1. V was clipped by 6 bases and J by 5 bases; unmatched bases: 12. The CDR3 is made up of 15 amino acids. Germline assignment: CDR1 MNHEY and CDR2 SMNVEV (reference sequence). The CDR3 spells CASRADRGNLDEQYF. CDR3 nucleotide sequence: TGTGCCAGCAGGGCAGACAGGGGAAATCTGGACGAGCAGTACTTC.

This sequence joins TRBV6-1 and TRBJ1-1, with no clear D. CDR3 length: 13 residues. Trimming cost V 6 bases and J 6 bases, with 14 bases left between them. Germline CDR1 is MNHNS and CDR2 is SASEGT. The CDR3 loop is CASRESAGSEAFF. The CDR3 DNA reads TGTGCCAGCAGGGAATCAGCGGGCTCTGAAGCTTTCTTT.

V usage is TRBV6-1 and J usage is TRBJ1-4; D remains unclear. V was pared by 2 bases and J by 8 bases, with 15 bases between. This CDR3 is built from 15 residues. Germline V CDR1 and CDR2: MNHNS, SASEGT. The CDR3: CASSESGDVNEKLFF. Written as DNA, the CDR3 is TGTGCCAGCAGTGAATCGGGAGACGTTAACGAAAAACTGTTTTTT.

J is TRBJ2-7 and V is TRBV5-3; D gene ambiguous. TRBV5-3 is recorded as an ORF, its role being uncertain. Trimming took off 0 bases at V and 1 base at J, with 11 bases between the two ends. The CDR3 sequence is 15 residues long. Written as DNA, the CDR3 is TGTGCCAGAAGCTTGGATAACATCTGGTCCTACGAGCAGTACTTC. It translates to CARSLDNIWSYEQYF.

Comments on this clone: One end of the junction fails to match germline, which may point to a read error. This sequence joins TRBV19 and TRBJ2-7; 7 nucleotides agree with TRBD1. The CDR3 is 14 amino acids. In germline, CDR1 is LNHDA, CDR2 SQIVND (reference sequence). The DNA of the CDR3 is TGTGCCAGTAGTCCTCGGGACAGACCTTCAAGGTGCACTTTC. This translates into CASSPRDRPSRCTF.

The gene calls are TRBV7-9 and TRBJ1-1; tentatively, D is TRBD1 (5 bases). Trimming left V 3 bases short and J 4 bases short, with 15 bases between. The CDR3 length is 15 residues. In germline, CDR1 is SEHNR, CDR2 FQNEAQ (reference sequence). The chain's CDR3 is CASSLRKTGVTEAFF. For the CDR3, the DNA is TGTGCCAGCAGCTTGAGAAAAACGGGGGTCACTGAAGCTTTCTTT.

This chain connects TRBV14 to TRBJ1-1, with D possibly being TRBD1 (5 bases). CDR3 length: 14 amino acids. The germline gives CDR1 SGHDN, CDR2 FVKESK. The V and J ends lost 3 bases and 4 bases respectively, with 12 bases between them. CDR3 DNA: TGTGCCAGCAGCCAGGGGCACGGCGGCACTGAAGCTTTCTTT. Amino acid sequence: CASSQGHGGTEAFF.

This clone showed up just once. The chain carries TRBV18 and TRBJ2-3, with 8 bases aligning to TRBD1. The V and J ends lost 2 bases and 0 bases, in that order; junction bases with no gene match: 7. Germline-derived CDR1 and CDR2 are KGHSH and LQKENI. This CDR3 comprises 17 residues. CDR3 amino acids: CASSPGQGALSTDTQYF. In DNA, the CDR3 is TGTGCCAGCTCACCAGGGCAGGGGGCTTTAAGCACAGATACGCAGTATTTT.

The chain has TRBV7-9 and TRBJ2-1; 7 nucleotides match TRBD2. Germline V CDR1 and CDR2: SEHNR, FQNEAQ (reference sequence). The junction had 4 bases not matched to a gene; V was cut back by 1 base and J by 4 bases. The length of the CDR3 is 15 residues. In DNA form, the CDR3 reads TGTGCCAGCAGCTTAGTTCTAGCGGAGTACAATGAGCAGTTCTTC. As protein: CASSLVLAEYNEQFF.

V and J are TRBV28 and TRBJ1-2, with 8 bases fitting TRBD1. Unmatched junction bases numbered 5, after V lost 2 bases and J lost 6 bases. The CDR3 spans 14 residues. CDR1 and CDR2 (germline): MDHEN, SYDVKM. This chain's CDR3 is CASSLLPGGHGYTF. The CDR3 nucleotides are TGTGCCAGCAGTTTACTTCCAGGGGGCCATGGCTACACCTTC.

This clone has only a few counts. This chain links TRBV7-9 with TRBJ2-1; TRBD1 matches at 9 bases. J gave up 5 bases and V 7 bases, and 6 bases lay outside the gene matches. This CDR3 is built from 14 residues. CDR1 is SEHNR and CDR2 is FQNEAQ in the germline V gene (reference sequence). The CDR3 DNA follows: TGTGCCAGCACCTCGGGACAGGGTGACAATGAGCAGTTCTTC. Protein: CASTSGQGDNEQFF.

The V and J genes are TRBV5-5 and TRBJ2-2; 10 nucleotides agree with TRBD1. With 5 bases clipped from V and 4 bases from J, the junction kept 5 bases outside the gene matches. The germline CDR1 and CDR2 sequences are SGHKS and YYEKEE (reference sequence). The CDR3 has 15 amino acids. The CDR3 region is CASSRDRGGTGELFF. The CDR3 bases are TGTGCCAGCAGTAGGGACAGGGGTGGCACCGGGGAGCTGTTTTTT. Based on the CDR3 plus reference TRBV5-5 and TRBJ2-2, the full variable domain is DAGVTQSPTHLIKTRGQQVTLRCSPISGHKSVSWYQQVLGQGPQFIFQYYEKEERGRGNFPDRFSARQFPNYSSELNVNALLLGDSALYLCASSRDRGGTGELFFGEGSRLTVL.

This sequence joins TRBV5-1 and TRBJ2-5, with TRBD1 matching over 10 bases. The DNA end favors TRBJ2-7, so the J call may be wrong. The CDR3 spans 15 residues. CDR1 and CDR2 (germline): SGHRS, YFSETQ. The CDR3 nucleotides are TGCGCCAGCAGCTTGGCGGGACAGGGGCCCTACGAGCAGTACTTC. The encoded protein is CASSLAGQGPYEQYF.